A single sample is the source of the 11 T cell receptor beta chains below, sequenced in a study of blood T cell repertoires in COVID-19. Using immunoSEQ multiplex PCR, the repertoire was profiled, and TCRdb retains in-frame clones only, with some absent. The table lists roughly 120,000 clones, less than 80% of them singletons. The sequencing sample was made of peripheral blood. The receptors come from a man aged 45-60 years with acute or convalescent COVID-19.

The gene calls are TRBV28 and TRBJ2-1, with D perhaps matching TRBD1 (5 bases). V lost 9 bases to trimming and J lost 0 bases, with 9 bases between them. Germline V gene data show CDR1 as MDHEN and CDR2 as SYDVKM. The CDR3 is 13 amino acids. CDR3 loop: CASRQSSYNEQFF. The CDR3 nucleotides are TGTGCCAGTAGACAGAGCTCCTACAATGAGCAGTTCTTC.

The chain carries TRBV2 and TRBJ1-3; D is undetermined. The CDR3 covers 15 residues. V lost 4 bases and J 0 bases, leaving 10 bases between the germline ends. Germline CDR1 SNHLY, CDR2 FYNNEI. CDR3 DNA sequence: TGTGCCAGCAGTGGCCGGGGATTCTCTGGAAACACCATATATTTT. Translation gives CASSGRGFSGNTIYF.

The CDR3 spells CSVYRDIYGYTF. CDR3 coding DNA: TGCAGCGTCTACAGGGACATCTATGGCTACACCTTC. V and J are TRBV29-1 and TRBJ1-2; a possible D gene is TRBD1 (6 bases). CDR3 size: 12 residues. Deletions cut 6 bases from V and 4 bases from J, with 12 bases between. In germline, CDR1 is SQVTM, CDR2 ANQGSEA.

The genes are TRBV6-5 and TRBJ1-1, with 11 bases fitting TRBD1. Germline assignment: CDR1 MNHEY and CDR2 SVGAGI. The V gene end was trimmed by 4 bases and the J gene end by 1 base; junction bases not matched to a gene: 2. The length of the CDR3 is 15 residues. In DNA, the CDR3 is TGTGCCAGCAGTTCCGGACAGGGGGCGAACACTGAAGCTTTCTTT. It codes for CASSSGQGANTEAFF.

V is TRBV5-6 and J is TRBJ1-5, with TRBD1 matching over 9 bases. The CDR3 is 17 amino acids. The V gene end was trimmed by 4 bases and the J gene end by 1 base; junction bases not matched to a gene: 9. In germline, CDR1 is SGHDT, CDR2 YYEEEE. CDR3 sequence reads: CASSLLGQGLSNQPQHF. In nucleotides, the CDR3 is TGTGCCAGCAGCCTGCTAGGACAGGGGTTGAGCAATCAGCCCCAGCATTTT.

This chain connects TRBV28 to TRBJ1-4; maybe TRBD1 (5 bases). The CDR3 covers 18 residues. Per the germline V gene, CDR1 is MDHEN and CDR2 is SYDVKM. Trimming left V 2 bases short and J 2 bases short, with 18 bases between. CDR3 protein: CASSLPSPYRPTNEKLFF. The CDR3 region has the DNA TGTGCCAGCAGTTTACCCTCCCCCTACAGGCCGACTAATGAAAAACTGTTTTTT. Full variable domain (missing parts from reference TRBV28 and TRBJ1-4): DVKVTQSSRYLVKRTGEKVFLECVQDMDHENMFWYRQDPGLGLRLIYFSYDVKMKEKGDIPEGYSVSREKKERFSLILESASTNQTSMYLCASSLPSPYRPTNEKLFFGSGTQLSVL.

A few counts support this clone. This chain's CDR3 is CASSVEGSGGQDEQYF. The CDR3 DNA is TGTGCCAGCAGCGTAGAAGGGTCGGGAGGCCAGGACGAGCAGTACTTC. The chain combines TRBV9 with TRBJ2-7, with 7 bases identical to TRBD2. V lost 0 bases, J lost 5 bases, and 11 bases stayed unmatched. Looked up from germline, CDR1 is SGDLS and CDR2 is YYNGEE. The CDR3 consists of 16 residues.

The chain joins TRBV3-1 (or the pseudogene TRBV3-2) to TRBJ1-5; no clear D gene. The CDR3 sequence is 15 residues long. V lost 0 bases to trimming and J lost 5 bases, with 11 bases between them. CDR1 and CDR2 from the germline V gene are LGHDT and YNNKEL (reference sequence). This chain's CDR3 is CASSQDFQVHQPQHF. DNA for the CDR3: TGTGCCAGCAGCCAAGACTTCCAGGTCCATCAGCCCCAGCATTTT.

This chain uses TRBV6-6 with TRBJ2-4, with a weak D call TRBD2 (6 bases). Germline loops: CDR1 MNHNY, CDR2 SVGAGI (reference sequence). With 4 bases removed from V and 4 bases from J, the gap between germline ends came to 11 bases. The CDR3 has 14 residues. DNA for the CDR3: TGTGCCAGCAGTTTAACGGAGGGGAAAAACATTCAGTACTTC. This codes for CASSLTEGKNIQYF.

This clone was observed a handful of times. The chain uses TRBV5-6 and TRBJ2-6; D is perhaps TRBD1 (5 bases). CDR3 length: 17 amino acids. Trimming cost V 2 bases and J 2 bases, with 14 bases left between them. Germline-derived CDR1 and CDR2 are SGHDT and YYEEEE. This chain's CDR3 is CASSLPQGPAGANVLTF. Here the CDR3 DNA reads TGTGCCAGCAGCTTACCTCAGGGTCCCGCTGGGGCCAACGTCCTGACTTTC.

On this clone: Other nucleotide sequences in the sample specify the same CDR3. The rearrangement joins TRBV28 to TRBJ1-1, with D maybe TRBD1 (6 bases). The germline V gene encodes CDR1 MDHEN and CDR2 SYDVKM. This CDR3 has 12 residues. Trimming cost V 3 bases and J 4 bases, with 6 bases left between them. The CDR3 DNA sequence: TGTGCCAGCAGTTTGGGGGCCACTGAAGCTTTCTTT. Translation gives CASSLGATEAFF.